This TCR beta chain comes out of a study of T cells after yellow fever vaccination. Study as a whole: SMART-Seq v4 Ultra Low Input handled preparation of low-cell-number fractions. Study-level findings and limits: Booster sampling recovered most clones from primary vaccination (approximately 96% CD4, just over 85% CD8). Among all clonotypes, a small share was observed in both CD4 and CD8 compartments.

The V segment lost 7 bases and the J segment 4 bases; nucleotides outside the gene matches: 12. The CDR3 totals 16 residues. Germline CDR1 and CDR2: MNHEY and SVGAGI. A note on this clonotype: Antigen specificity is unknown.

For TCR, cDNA came from 5'RACE template switching, which added a universal primer site and UMIs. One entry per CDR3 protein, called by TCRdb with MiXCR from the 5' RACE reads. The sample has a few hundred thousand distinct CDR3 sequences; 7% to 9% are singletons. The chain links TRBV6-5 to TRBJ2-1, with 8 positions matching TRBD2. The sequence derives from a man between 18 and 29 years old who received the YFV17D yellow fever vaccine. The source material was PBMCs, sampled approximately 47 days after the first yellow fever vaccination. In DNA, the CDR3 is TGTGCCAGCATTTCCCCCTTAGCGGGGTATTACAATGAGCAGTTCTTC. This encodes CASISPLAGYYNEQFF.